The 2 T cell receptor beta chains listed next were all sequenced from one sample in a study of blood T cells in healthy people across ages. A second PCR of about 6 to 11 cycles used a sample-barcoded 5' primer and a J-beta primer mix. MiXCR, applied by TCRdb to the 5' RACE reads, yields one record per CDR3 protein. Of around 1.7 million distinct CDR3 sequences listed, 28% are singletons. Input material: blood. These receptors were collected from a woman aged 25-40 years in good health.

Notes on this clonotype: With a much larger clone just one base away, this may be a read error. This chain uses TRBV5-1 with TRBJ2-1, with a tentative D call TRBD1 (5 bases). The CDR3 is 12 residues long. The germline V gene encodes CDR1 SGHRS and CDR2 YFSETQ. The CDR3 DNA reads as TGCGCCGGCAGCTTTACCCAGGGCAAGCAGTTCTTC. It is translated as CAGSFTQGKQFF.

The CDR3 DNA sequence: TGCAGTGCTAGATCGGGAGGAGCTGAGCAGTTCTTC. Translated, it gives CSARSGGAEQFF. J is TRBJ2-1 and V is TRBV20-1; 7 bases line up with TRBD2. The V gene's germline CDR1 is DFQATT and CDR2 SNEGSKA (reference sequence). Trimming cost V 2 bases and J 9 bases; bases outside gene matches: 4. CDR3 length: 12 amino acids.